The clone carrying this T cell receptor beta chain was seen more than once but under ten times. No antigen is known for it. The sample comes from a study of cytomegalovirus exposure and HLA in healthy donors. Study-wide results and caveats: A link between a missense DCLRE1C variant and TCR beta V- and J-gene trimming emerged from a later analysis.

This CDR3 comprises 16 residues. CDR1 and CDR2 (germline): SNHLY, FYNNEI. V was trimmed by 5 bases and J by 4 bases, leaving 17 bases between them. Primers: 60 Vbeta forward and 13 Jbeta reverse. The table came from immunoSEQ multiplex PCR; TCRdb's copy has only in-frame clones and leaves some out. The sample has about 96,000 clones; roughly three fifths are singletons. The chain carries TRBV2 and TRBJ1-4; possible D gene TRBD1, 6 bases. The sample taken for sequencing was PBMCs. This TCR was sampled from a man between 60 and 70 years old in good health and CMV-seronegative. The CDR3 here is CASSPGGLAGNEKLFF. The CDR3 DNA reads as TGTGCCAGCAGTCCCGGGGGGCTGGCTGGTAATGAAAAACTGTTTTTT.